Below, 5 T cell receptor beta chains from the same sample are listed, as sequenced in a study of blood T cell repertoires in COVID-19. TCRdb keeps only in-frame clones here, not all; method: immunoSEQ multiplex PCR. The repertoire holds 30,000 to 40,000 clones, with about 80% as singletons. Sequencing used peripheral blood. Every receptor here comes from a man of 80 years or more with acute or convalescent COVID-19.

The rearrangement links TRBV6-5 to TRBJ1-5; D not resolved. This CDR3 has 14 amino acids. V lost 2 bases to trimming and J lost 6 bases, with 11 bases between them. Germline CDR1 and CDR2: MNHEY and SVGAGI. DNA of the CDR3: TGTGCCAGCAGTTACGGGGTGCGGGGTCAGCCCCAGCATTTT. The encoded protein is CASSYGVRGQPQHF.

V gene TRBV4-1 combines with J gene TRBJ2-2, with 9 bases lining up with TRBD1. Germline V lookup: CDR1 MGHRA, CDR2 YSYEKL. The CDR3 loop spans 22 amino acids. The trim removed 6 bases at V and 6 bases at J, leaving 29 bases unmatched. Here the CDR3 reads CASRQTTIFSTGGIARAGELFF. The CDR3 DNA reads TGCGCCAGCAGACAAACAACTATTTTTTCGACAGGGGGTATAGCAAGAGCCGGGGAGCTGTTTTTT.

J is TRBJ2-7 and V is TRBV3-1 (or the pseudogene TRBV3-2); 7 nucleotides align to TRBD2. Unmatched junction bases numbered 10, after V lost 4 bases and J lost 4 bases. Germline V lookup: CDR1 LGHDT, CDR2 YNNKEL (reference sequence). The CDR3 runs 15 residues. CDR3 nucleotides: TGTGCCAGCAGCCCAACCGGGGAGGGCCGGTACGAGCAGTACTTC. It encodes CASSPTGEGRYEQYF.

The chain uses TRBV12-5 and TRBJ1-2; D is unresolved. This CDR3 has 15 residues. V was clipped by 6 bases and J by 4 bases, with 18 bases between them. The germline V gene encodes CDR1 LGHNT and CDR2 FRNRAP. The CDR3 region is CASGPNHRGAYGYTF. CDR3 in DNA: TGTGCTAGTGGCCCTAACCACCGGGGAGCCTATGGCTACACCTTC.

The chain carries TRBV2 and TRBJ2-5; 14 bases line up with TRBD2. The junction had 6 bases not matched to a gene; V was cut back by 8 bases and J by 10 bases. The CDR3 extends over 13 amino acids. The germline gives CDR1 SNHLY, CDR2 FYNNEI. CDR3 in amino acids: CASWGTSGRSQYF. The CDR3 coding sequence is TGTGCCAGCTGGGGGACTAGCGGGAGAAGCCAGTACTTC.